The 27 T cell receptor beta chains reported below all come from one sample, sequenced in a study of Graves' ophthalmopathy and Graves' hyperthyroidism. Investigators amplified TCR beta CDR3 regions from RNA transcripts. An initial RT-PCR round employing HTBI primers preceded a second-round multiplex PCR. MiXCR, run by TCRdb on the multiplex PCR reads, gives a single entry per CDR3 protein. The sample consists of over a million distinct CDR3 sequences, 36% of them appearing once. The material sequenced was peripheral blood or thyroid tissue (not recorded which). Source of these receptors: an adult man with Graves' hyperthyroidism.

Remarks on this clonotype: A read error is possible here, since a much larger clone lies one base away. The chain uses TRBV7-9 and TRBJ2-5; no reliable D call. CDR1 SEHNR and CDR2 FQNEAQ come from the germline V gene (reference sequence). This CDR3 contains 14 residues. Trimming left V 4 bases short and J 3 bases short, with 12 bases between. The CDR3 is CASSSEAYKETQYF. In DNA form, the CDR3 reads TGTGCCAGCAGCTCCGAGGCCTACAAAGAGACCCAGTACTTC.

The chain employs TRBV4-3 and TRBJ2-3, with D possibly matching TRBD1 (5 bases). Germline CDR1 LGHNA, CDR2 YSLEER. The CDR3 is made up of 14 amino acids. Trimming pared 1 base from V and 1 base from J, leaving 6 bases between. The chain's CDR3 is CASSQGQRTDTQYF. In DNA, the CDR3 is TGCGCCAGCAGCCAAGGACAGCGCACAGATACGCAGTATTTT.

This clonotype was found many times. This rearrangement joins TRBV10-3 to TRBJ1-2; D not resolved. The V gene's germline CDR1 is ENHRY and CDR2 SYGVKD. Trimming took off 4 bases at V and 4 bases at J, with 13 bases between the two ends. CDR3 size: 14 residues. CDR3 in DNA: TGTGCCATCAGTGGGGGTGAGAGGGTCTATGGCTACACCTTC. This translates into CAISGGERVYGYTF.

This clonotype was detected many times. The V call is TRBV25-1, the J call TRBJ2-7; 10 nucleotides match TRBD1. V shed 8 bases, J shed 4 bases, and the junction held 8 bases outside the gene matches. CDR1 MGHDK and CDR2 SYGVNS come from the germline V gene. The CDR3 length is 14 residues. CDR3 loop: CASAPGQGRYEQYF. The DNA for the CDR3 is TGTGCCAGCGCGCCGGGACAGGGGAGGTACGAGCAGTACTTC.

Regarding this clonotype: As the CDR3 is not closed by the conserved phenylalanine or tryptophan, this likely results from a read error. Because the CDR3's place on the DNA is in doubt, the DNA is left out and the CDR3 is given as listed by TCRdb. The rearrangement joins TRBV6-5 to TRBJ1-4. The CDR3 comprises 9 residues, both ends counted. In germline, CDR1 is MNHEY, CDR2 SVGAGI. CDR3 residues: CASSYDIST.

V and J are TRBV6-5 and TRBJ2-7; 11 bases are shared with TRBD2. The CDR3 has 15 residues. V shed 6 bases and J 7 bases; nucleotides not matched to a gene: 11. Germline CDR1 MNHEY, CDR2 SVGAGI. DNA of the CDR3: TGTGCCAGCAGACATACTAGCGGGGGATATGGGGAGCAGTACTTC. Translation: CASRHTSGGYGEQYF.

This clonotype was detected many times. The chain is built from TRBV12-3 or TRBV12-4 and TRBJ1-5; TRBD1 aligns across 8 bases. Trimming cost V 4 bases and J 5 bases; bases outside gene matches: 7. This CDR3 has 15 amino acids. In DNA form, the CDR3 reads TGTGCCAGCAGTTCCCGGACAGGGTCAGATCAGCCCCAGCATTTT. Translated: CASSSRTGSDQPQHF.

This chain uses TRBV29-1 with TRBJ1-5; D uncertain. Trimming removed 1 base at V and 7 bases at J, with 14 bases between. The CDR3 runs to 14 residues. Per the germline V gene, CDR1 is SQVTM and CDR2 is ANQGSEA. CDR3 sequence (DNA): TGCAGCGTTGAAGGAGAGGCCATGTCACAGCCCCAGCATTTT. Residues: CSVEGEAMSQPQHF.

J is TRBJ2-7 and V is TRBV6-4; the D is unclear. The CDR3 spans 13 residues. V gave up 5 bases and J gave up 3 bases, with 11 bases separating them. CDR1 and CDR2 from the germline V gene are MRHNA and SNTAGT. CDR3 coding DNA: TGTGCCAGCAGTTTCCGGTTATTCTACGAGCAGTACTTC. This translates into CASSFRLFYEQYF.

This clonotype was recorded many times. CDR3 nucleotides: TGTGCCAGCAGCTTAGTGGCAGGGGGGAATTCACCCCTCCACTTT. This translates into CASSLVAGGNSPLHF. The chain combines TRBV7-8 with TRBJ1-6; 7 bases are a match to TRBD1. From germline, CDR1 is SGHVS and CDR2 FQNEAQ. Trimming at V came to 1 base and at J to 7 bases, leaving 4 bases not matched to a gene. The CDR3 spans 15 residues.

This clonotype has ten or more counts. This rearrangement joins TRBV25-1 to TRBJ2-6, with a weak D call TRBD2 (5 bases). From germline, CDR1 is MGHDK and CDR2 SYGVNS. Trimming left V 6 bases short and J 4 bases short, with 19 bases between. This CDR3 contains 17 residues. The CDR3, as DNA: TGTGCCAGCAGAGGAGGACTGTTCGTGGGGGGGGCCAACGTCCTGACTTTC. This codes for CASRGGLFVGGANVLTF.

This chain joins TRBV20-1 and TRBJ2-7; 7 bases line up with TRBD2. This CDR3 is 14 amino acids long. V shed 5 bases, J shed 4 bases, and the junction held 11 bases outside the gene matches. In germline, CDR1 is DFQATT, CDR2 SNEGSKA (reference sequence). The CDR3 loop is CSARRAGPPYEQYF. The CDR3 DNA sequence: TGCAGTGCTCGGCGAGCGGGACCACCTTACGAGCAGTACTTC.

This clonotype was counted ten times or more. The V gene is TRBV7-2, the J gene TRBJ1-6, with D unresolved. This CDR3 has 16 amino acids. Trimming cost V 5 bases and J 2 bases, with 13 bases left between them. CDR1 is SGHTA, CDR2 FQGNSA, per germline. This CDR3 reads CASSVSADPYNSPLHF. The CDR3 DNA reads as TGTGCCAGCAGCGTTTCGGCGGATCCCTATAATTCACCCCTCCACTTT. The full variable domain, its missing parts supplied by reference TRBV7-2 and TRBJ1-6, is GAGVSQSPSNKVTEKGKDVELRCDPISGHTALYWYRQSLGQGLEFLIYFQGNSAPDKSGLPSDRFSAERTGGSVSTLTIQRTQQEDSAVYLCASSVSADPYNSPLHFGNGTRLTVT.

The J gene is TRBJ2-7, the V gene TRBV15; 8 bases are shared with TRBD2. CDR1 and CDR2 (germline): LNHNV, YYDKDF (reference sequence). The CDR3 loop spans 16 amino acids. V shed 3 bases, J shed 0 bases, and the junction held 7 bases outside the gene matches. The CDR3 coding sequence is TGTGCCACCAGCAGGGGACTAGGCGGGGCCTCCTACGAGCAGTACTTC. This sequence encodes CATSRGLGGASYEQYF.

The sample holds a few counts of this clonotype. This chain connects TRBV6-6 to TRBJ2-7; D might be TRBD1 or TRBD2, each matching 5 bases. V was cut by 5 bases and J by 0 bases, with 17 bases left in between. Germline V lookup: CDR1 MNHNY, CDR2 SVGAGI (reference sequence). This CDR3 region has 16 residues. DNA for the CDR3: TGTGCCAGCAGTCGACCCTGGGGGACCTCCTCCTACGAGCAGTACTTC. Its protein product is CASSRPWGTSSYEQYF.

This clonotype was seen ten or more times. CDR3 amino acids: CASSTERRSSQPQHF. The CDR3 DNA reads TGTGCCAGTAGTACGGAAAGAAGGAGTTCTCAGCCCCAGCATTTT. This rearrangement joins TRBV19 to TRBJ1-5; D unresolved. There are 15 residues in the CDR3. Germline V gives CDR1 LNHDA, CDR2 SQIVND (reference sequence). V gave up 4 bases and J gave up 6 bases, with 16 bases separating them. The full variable domain, its missing parts supplied by reference TRBV19 and TRBJ1-5, is DGGITQSPKYLFRKEGQNVTLSCEQNLNHDAMYWYRQDPGQGLRLIYYSQIVNDFQKGDIAEGYSVSREKKESFPLTVTSAQKNPTAFYLCASSTERRSSQPQHFGDGTRLSIL.

The DNA of the CDR3 is TGCAGTGCTGCAGGGAGCTCCTATAATTCACCCCTCCACTTT. Its translation: CSAAGSSYNSPLHF. This chain joins TRBV20-1 and TRBJ1-6, with a possible D match to TRBD1 (5 bases). The germline CDR1 and CDR2 sequences are DFQATT and SNEGSKA (reference sequence). The CDR3 has 14 amino acids. Trimming pared 5 bases from V and 0 bases from J, leaving 8 bases between.

This clonotype has ten or more counts. The rearrangement joins TRBV11-2 to TRBJ1-1, with TRBD1 as a possible D gene (6 bases). The V gene's germline CDR1 is SGHAT and CDR2 FQNNGV. The CDR3 is made up of 12 amino acids. The germline V and J ends were trimmed by 6 bases and 11 bases, with 16 bases remaining between them. The CDR3 bases are TGTGCCAGCAGTCGCGACAGGATTCCTGCTTTCTTT. This translates into CASSRDRIPAFF.

The chain has TRBV24-1 and TRBJ2-2, with TRBD2 matching over 9 bases. V gave up 4 bases and J gave up 1 base; unmatched junction bases: 6. The CDR3 runs 17 residues. In germline, CDR1 is KGHDR, CDR2 SFDVKD. DNA of the CDR3: TGTGCCACCAGTGACCCCGGCGGGAGGGGGAACACCGGGGAGCTGTTTTTT. Encoded protein: CATSDPGGRGNTGELFF.

This clonotype was detected many times. The chain links TRBV9 to TRBJ1-4, with D perhaps TRBD1 (6 bases). CDR3 size: 15 residues. Germline CDR1 and CDR2: SGDLS and YYNGEE. The germline V and J ends were trimmed by 5 bases and 5 bases, with 16 bases remaining between them. CDR3 in amino acids: CASRAGTSENEKLFF. As DNA, the CDR3 is TGTGCCAGCAGGGCCGGGACAAGTGAAAATGAAAAACTGTTTTTT.

The chain combines TRBV20-1 with TRBJ1-1, with a tentative D call TRBD1 (6 bases). The CDR3 has 13 amino acids. Between the trimmed V and J ends, which lost 5 bases and 4 bases, there was a span of 14 bases. Germline lookup yields CDR1 DFQATT and CDR2 SNEGSKA (reference sequence). In DNA form, the CDR3 reads TGCAGTGCTCTTAGACAGGTGTCCACTGAAGCTTTCTTT. Its protein is CSALRQVSTEAFF.

This clonotype has ten or more counts. The chain carries TRBV2 and TRBJ1-5; D unresolved. The CDR3 contains 13 residues. V was trimmed by 3 bases and J by 3 bases, leaving 6 bases between them. Per germline, CDR1 SNHLY and CDR2 FYNNEI. CDR3 nucleotide sequence: TGTGCCAGCAGTGAGGTGGACAATCAGCCCCAGCATTTT. This encodes CASSEVDNQPQHF.

V gene TRBV29-1 combines with J gene TRBJ2-5; a weak D match, TRBD2 (7 bases). Germline V lookup: CDR1 SQVTM, CDR2 ANQGSEA. Trimming pared 1 base from V and 4 bases from J, leaving 13 bases between. There are 14 residues in the CDR3. CDR3 DNA sequence: TGCAGCGTTGAAGCACAGGGAGGGGGAGAGACCCAGTACTTC. This codes for CSVEAQGGGETQYF.

This clonotype was picked up many times. The chain links TRBV20-1 to TRBJ2-5; no clear D. V lost 7 bases and J 4 bases, leaving 13 bases between the germline ends. The CDR3 is 12 amino acids. Per the germline V gene, CDR1 is DFQATT and CDR2 is SNEGSKA (reference sequence). In DNA form, the CDR3 reads TGCAGTGATTTACAGCTGGGAGAGACCCAGTACTTC. Its translation is CSDLQLGETQYF.

This clonotype was picked up many times. The chain's CDR3 is CASNPWADNTEAFF. The CDR3 DNA reads as TGTGCCAGCAACCCTTGGGCAGACAACACTGAAGCTTTCTTT. The rearrangement joins TRBV7-9 to TRBJ1-1; D is ambiguous. Looked up from germline, CDR1 is SEHNR and CDR2 is FQNEAQ (reference sequence). There are 14 residues in the CDR3. The V and J ends lost 7 bases and 2 bases respectively, with 14 bases between them.

This clonotype was recorded many times. The V call is TRBV7-2, the J call TRBJ2-7; 7 positions match TRBD1. CDR3 length equals 15 residues. After removal of 5 bases from V and 6 bases from J, the junction contained 13 bases not matched to a gene. The germline V gene has CDR1 SGHTA and CDR2 FQGNSA. The CDR3 region is CASSLPGQPTREQYF. The CDR3, as DNA: TGTGCCAGCAGCCTCCCGGGACAGCCCACCCGCGAGCAGTACTTC.

This clonotype has ten or more counts. V usage is TRBV5-5 and J usage is TRBJ1-1; 7 bases agree with TRBD1. V shed 3 bases, J shed 0 bases, and the junction held 5 bases outside the gene matches. This CDR3 spans 15 amino acids. Germline CDR1 is SGHKS and CDR2 is YYEKEE (reference sequence). CDR3 region: CASSSTGTVNTEAFF. For the CDR3, the DNA is TGTGCCAGCAGCTCGACAGGGACGGTGAACACTGAAGCTTTCTTT.